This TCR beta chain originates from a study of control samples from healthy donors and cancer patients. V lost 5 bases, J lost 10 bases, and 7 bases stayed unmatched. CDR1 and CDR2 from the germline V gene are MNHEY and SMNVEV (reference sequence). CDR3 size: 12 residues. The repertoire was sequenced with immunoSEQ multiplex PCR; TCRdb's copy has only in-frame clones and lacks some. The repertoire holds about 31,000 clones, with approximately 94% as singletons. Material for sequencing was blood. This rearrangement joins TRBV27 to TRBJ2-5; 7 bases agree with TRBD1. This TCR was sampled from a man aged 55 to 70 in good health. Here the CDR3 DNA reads TGTGCCAGCAGTAACCTACAGGGGTACCAGTACTTC. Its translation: CASSNLQGYQYF.